The 5 T cell receptor beta chains below were found in one sample sequenced in a study of OX40 agonist ivuxolimab in advanced cancers. TCRdb's copy holds only in-frame clones and misses some; the assay was immunoSEQ multiplex PCR. This table has tens of thousands of clones, over 80% appearing once. The material sequenced was CD4+ or CD8+ T cells sorted from blood, taken in a trial of the OX40 agonist ivuxolimab. Every receptor here comes from an adult with an advanced solid tumor such as melanoma, head and neck, liver or kidney cancer.

A few counts support this clone. This chain's CDR3 is CASSEVPGKDVTQYF. The CDR3 DNA follows: TGTGCCAGCAGTGAAGTTCCAGGGAAGGACGTGACCCAGTACTTC. The chain employs TRBV2 and TRBJ2-5, with a weak D call TRBD1 (5 bases). Germline lookup yields CDR1 SNHLY and CDR2 FYNNEI. The length of the CDR3 is 15 residues. V lost 1 base and J lost 7, with 16 bases in between.

V is TRBV13 and J is TRBJ2-1; 8 bases map to TRBD2. The CDR3 is 14 residues long. The V and J ends lost 6 bases and 2 bases, in that order; junction bases with no gene match: 3. Per germline, CDR1 PRHDT and CDR2 FYEKMQ (reference sequence). In DNA form, the CDR3 reads TGTGCCAGCAGAACGGGGGGGGCCTACAATGAGCAGTTCTTC. This encodes CASRTGGAYNEQFF.

The chain combines TRBV10-3 with TRBJ1-3, with TRBD1 as a possible D gene (5 bases). Trimming removed 2 bases at V and 0 bases at J, with 8 bases between. The CDR3 has 15 amino acids. Per the germline V gene, CDR1 is ENHRY and CDR2 is SYGVKD. For the CDR3, the DNA is TGTGCCATCAGTGAGGACAGCAGCTCTGGAAACACCATATATTTT. Translated, it gives CAISEDSSSGNTIYF.

The chain combines TRBV2 with TRBJ2-1; a weak D match, TRBD2 (5 bases). CDR1 SNHLY and CDR2 FYNNEI come from the germline V gene. The CDR3 runs to 13 residues. The ends were cut back, 7 bases at V and 6 bases at J, with 13 bases in the middle. CDR3 sequence: CASIQRGANEQFF. The CDR3 nucleotides are TGTGCCAGCATACAACGGGGTGCCAATGAGCAGTTCTTC.

The rearrangement joins TRBV13 to TRBJ2-7; tentatively, D is TRBD1 (5 bases). From germline, CDR1 is PRHDT and CDR2 FYEKMQ (reference sequence). The germline V and J ends were trimmed by 5 bases and 0 bases, with 14 bases remaining between them. This CDR3 is 15 amino acids long. CDR3 loop: CASSATGMSSYEQYF. The CDR3, as DNA: TGTGCCAGCAGCGCCACAGGAATGAGCTCCTACGAGCAGTACTTC.